This T cell receptor beta chain was sequenced for a study of cytomegalovirus exposure and HLA in healthy donors. It was with 60 Vbeta and 13 Jbeta primers that the PCR ran. Assay: immunoSEQ multiplex PCR; the TCRdb copy retains only in-frame clones and omits some. The table has fewer than 45,000 clones, roughly 90% seen once. The sample was PBMCs. This TCR was recovered from a woman between 18 and 29 years old in good health and CMV-seronegative.

CDR3 nucleotide sequence: TGTGCCAGCACCGACGCCGGGACTAGCGGCGCCCAGTACTTC. Protein sequence: CASTDAGTSGAQYF. The genes are TRBV6-5 and TRBJ2-5; 11 bases line up with TRBD2. Looked up from germline, CDR1 is MNHEY and CDR2 is SVGAGI. The ends lost 7 bases at V and 9 bases at J; junction bases unmatched: 10. CDR3 length equals 14 residues.